These 4 T cell receptor beta chains originate from one sample sequenced in a study of blood T cell repertoires in COVID-19. This table comes from immunoSEQ multiplex PCR, and its TCRdb copy is limited to in-frame clones, with some not included. The table records tens of thousands of clones, around 90% of them present only once. The sample taken for sequencing was peripheral blood. The receptors stem from a male donor with acute or convalescent COVID-19.

CDR3 sequence: CATSTGAGGRTDTQYF. CDR3 bases: TGTGCCACCAGCACCGGAGCGGGGGGCAGGACAGATACGCAGTATTTT. The rearrangement links TRBV15 to TRBJ2-3; the match to TRBD2 covers 9 bases. This CDR3 comprises 16 residues. V was pared by 4 bases and J by 3 bases, with 8 bases of the junction left unmatched. CDR1 is LNHNV, CDR2 YYDKDF, per germline (reference sequence).

This clone was counted many times. This chain links TRBV4-1 with TRBJ1-2; tentative D call: TRBD1 (6 bases). Trimming left V 0 bases short and J 4 bases short, with 24 bases between. The length of the CDR3 is 19 residues. Germline V gene sequence: CDR1 MGHRA, CDR2 YSYEKL. The CDR3 DNA follows: TGCGCCAGCAGCCAAGAAGGGGGGGGCATTCCCCCTATAAGCTATGGCTACACCTTC. As protein: CASSQEGGGIPPISYGYTF.

The chain combines TRBV6-5 with TRBJ1-2; 7 bases match TRBD1. Trimming cost V 5 bases and J 6 bases; bases outside gene matches: 9. The germline V gene encodes CDR1 MNHEY and CDR2 SVGAGI. The CDR3 totals 14 residues. CDR3 amino acids: CASSIETGTDGYTF. CDR3 DNA: TGTGCCAGCAGTATCGAGACAGGGACAGATGGCTACACCTTC.

The V call is TRBV7-9, the J call TRBJ1-5, with D tentatively TRBD1 (5 bases). This CDR3 region has 13 residues. The V end lost 2 bases, the J end lost 8 bases, and 10 bases lay between the germline ends. Looked up from germline, CDR1 is SEHNR and CDR2 is FQNEAQ (reference sequence). CDR3 sequence: CASSLSRGEPQHF. CDR3 DNA: TGTGCCAGCAGCTTATCTCGGGGGGAGCCCCAGCATTTT.